One sample yielded the 13 T cell receptor beta chains listed below, sequenced in a study of blood T cell repertoires in COVID-19. The data were produced by immunoSEQ multiplex PCR, yet TCRdb's version contains in-frame clones alone and is incomplete. The sample includes 300,000 or so clones, around 86% of them seen just once. The sample was peripheral blood. The receptors derive from a woman aged 40 to 50 who had recovered from COVID-19.

In its sample, this clone was seen once. The chain uses TRBV10-3 and TRBJ2-7; D remains ambiguous. This CDR3 region has 12 residues. The V end lost 6 bases, the J end lost 3 bases, and 9 bases lay between the germline ends. CDR1 and CDR2 (germline): ENHRY, SYGVKD. The CDR3 bases are TGTGCCATCAGCCCCCCGGGCTACGAGCAGTACTTC. It specifies CAISPPGYEQYF.

The V gene is TRBV9, the J gene TRBJ1-2; 7 nucleotides line up with TRBD1. CDR1 and CDR2 from the germline V gene are SGDLS and YYNGEE. The CDR3 is 16 residues long. Trimming at V came to 0 bases and at J to 5 bases, leaving 10 bases not matched to a gene. Here the CDR3 reads CASSVGGTGAQYGYTF. CDR3 nucleotides: TGTGCCAGCAGCGTAGGAGGTACAGGGGCTCAGTATGGCTACACCTTC.

The chain combines TRBV10-3 with TRBJ2-7, with D perhaps matching TRBD1 (6 bases). Deletions cut 6 bases from V and 5 bases from J, with 17 bases between. The CDR3 totals 14 residues. Germline CDR1 is ENHRY and CDR2 is SYGVKD. CDR3 residues: CAIRRQVPGNEQYF. CDR3 nucleotides: TGTGCCATCAGGAGACAGGTTCCGGGGAACGAGCAGTACTTC.

The gene calls are TRBV7-9 and TRBJ1-2; D might be TRBD1 (5 bases). The V end was cut by 5 bases, the J end by 6 bases, with 13 bases between. The V gene's germline CDR1 is SEHNR and CDR2 FQNEAQ (reference sequence). The CDR3 contains 13 residues. CDR3 nucleotides: TGTGCCAGCAGCCCGGGAGGGGTGAATGGCTACACCTTC. It codes for CASSPGGVNGYTF.

The table lists this clone with many counts. CDR3 bases: TGTGCCAGCAGCCAAATCCTCCAGGGGAAAGTCACCTTC. Translating it yields CASSQILQGKVTF. The chain recombines TRBV14 with TRBJ1-2, with a possible D match to TRBD1 (6 bases). Germline CDR1 and CDR2: SGHDN and FVKESK. The CDR3 contains 13 residues. V was shortened by 2 bases and J by 13 bases, with 17 bases between the two germline ends. Filled out from reference TRBV14 and TRBJ1-2, the complete variable domain reads EAGVTQFPSHSVIEKGQTVTLRCDPISGHDNLYWYRRVMGKEIKFLLHFVKESKQDESGMPNNRFLAERTGGTYSTLKVQPAELEDSGVYFCASSQILQGKVTFGSGTRLTVV.

The chain employs TRBV6-5 and TRBJ2-1; D perhaps matches TRBD2 (5 bases). Germline V gene data show CDR1 as MNHEY and CDR2 as SVGAGI. V was trimmed by 2 bases and J by 10 bases, leaving 6 bases between them. The CDR3 consists of 11 residues. The CDR3 region has the DNA TGTGCCAGCAGTTACGGCGGGGAGCAGTTCTTC. Amino acid sequence: CASSYGGEQFF.

There are many counts of this clone. This sequence joins TRBV5-1 and TRBJ2-2; 15 bases fit TRBD2. This CDR3 has 18 residues. V shed 4 bases, J shed 0 bases, and the junction held 4 bases outside the gene matches. Germline CDR1 SGHRS, CDR2 YFSETQ. CDR3 sequence: CASSHGTSGGPNTGELFF. CDR3 coding DNA: TGCGCCAGCAGCCACGGGACTAGCGGGGGGCCGAACACCGGGGAGCTGTTTTTT.

The chain carries TRBV6-5 and TRBJ1-3; D gene unclear. The CDR3 is 15 residues long. Trimming cost V 6 bases and J 4 bases, with 16 bases left between them. Germline CDR1 reads MNHEY; CDR2 reads SVGAGI. CDR3 sequence reads: CASSLRGFSGNTIYF. The CDR3 DNA follows: TGTGCCAGCAGCCTGCGAGGTTTCTCGGGAAACACCATATATTTT.

The table lists this clone with a count of one. For the CDR3, the DNA is TGTGCCATCAGCGGACAGGGTGGAAACACCGGGGAGCTGTTTTTT. It translates to CAISGQGGNTGELFF. V usage is TRBV10-3 and J usage is TRBJ2-2; 8 nucleotides line up with TRBD1. Trimming at V came to 6 bases and at J to 2 bases, leaving 5 bases not matched to a gene. The CDR3 length is 15 residues. Germline V gene data show CDR1 as ENHRY and CDR2 as SYGVKD.

J is TRBJ1-3 and V is TRBV7-2; D is possibly TRBD1 (5 bases). Germline V gives CDR1 SGHTA, CDR2 FQGNSA. Trimming took off 6 bases at V and 4 bases at J, with 13 bases between the two ends. The CDR3 sequence is 14 residues long. The CDR3 spells CASSPGVAGNTIYF. CDR3 nucleotide sequence: TGTGCCAGCAGTCCGGGGGTAGCGGGAAACACCATATATTTT.

The chain has TRBV27 and TRBJ1-1, with 10 bases that match TRBD1. Germline V gene lookup returns CDR1 MNHEY and CDR2 SMNVEV (reference sequence). J lost 1 base, V lost 6 bases, and 5 bases had no gene match. The CDR3 covers 15 residues. The CDR3 reads CASRGGDRGNTEAFF. CDR3 DNA sequence: TGTGCCAGCAGGGGGGGGGACAGGGGGAACACTGAAGCTTTCTTT.

V gene TRBV7-9 combines with J gene TRBJ1-1, with 8 bases matching TRBD1. Germline V gene sequence: CDR1 SEHNR, CDR2 FQNEAQ (reference sequence). V lost 3 bases, J lost 4 bases, and 4 bases stayed unmatched. The CDR3 runs to 14 residues. The CDR3 here is CASSFQQGGTEAFF. In nucleotides, the CDR3 is TGTGCCAGCAGCTTTCAACAGGGGGGCACTGAAGCTTTCTTT. Combining the CDR3 with reference TRBV7-9 and TRBJ1-1 gives the whole variable domain DTGVSQNPRHKITKRGQNVTFRCDPISEHNRLYWYRQTLGQGPEFLTYFQNEAQLEKSRLLSDRFSAERPKGSFSTLEIQRTEQGDSAMYLCASSFQQGGTEAFFGQGTRLTVV.

The rearrangement links TRBV10-3 to TRBJ2-5, with TRBD2 matching 8 bases. Germline V CDR1 and CDR2: ENHRY, SYGVKD. This CDR3 spans 14 amino acids. V gave up 2 bases and J gave up 5 bases; unmatched junction bases: 4. The CDR3 loop reads CAISERTSQETQYF. The CDR3 region has the DNA TGTGCCATCAGTGAGCGGACTAGCCAGGAGACCCAGTACTTC.